The 20 T cell receptor beta chains below come from one sample, sequenced in a study of T cell repertoires in aging, cancer and after chemotherapy. The template was genomic DNA from peripheral blood, not RNA. TRB rearrangements spanning V, D and J were amplified using mixed TRB-A/B primers. TCRdb redid the calling of the multiplex PCR reads with MiXCR, one entry per CDR3 protein. In the table there are 13,000 or so distinct CDR3 sequences, around 23% of which are singletons. Sequencing was done on a sample of blood. The source is a human donor in good health.

The rearrangement uses TRBV5-6 and TRBJ2-5, with D perhaps matching TRBD1 (6 bases). The CDR3 is 12 amino acids. Germline V gene data show CDR1 as SGHDT and CDR2 as YYEEEE. V dropped 8 bases and J dropped 5 bases, with 13 bases sitting between them. CDR3 protein: CASNQGRETQYF. The CDR3 nucleotides read TGTGCCAGTAACCAGGGGCGGGAGACCCAGTACTTC.

The chain employs TRBV30 and TRBJ1-1; TRBD1 aligns across 9 bases. CDR3 length: 13 residues. Trimming took 3 bases from V and 1 from J; bases not matched to a gene: 0. Germline loops: CDR1 GTSNPN, CDR2 SVGIG (reference sequence). CDR3 DNA sequence: TGTGCCTGGAGGGACAGGGGGAACACTGAAGCTTTCTTT. Its translation is CAWRDRGNTEAFF.

The chain joins TRBV11-2 to TRBJ1-1; 9 bases align to TRBD1. CDR1 and CDR2 from the germline V gene are SGHAT and FQNNGV. This CDR3 contains 14 residues. With V trimmed by 5 bases and J by 3 bases, 4 bases remained unmatched. CDR3 loop: CASSPGQGYTEAFF. For the CDR3, the DNA is TGTGCCAGCAGCCCCGGACAGGGGTACACTGAAGCTTTCTTT. Using reference TRBV11-2 and TRBJ1-1 for the parts outside the CDR3, the full variable domain is EAGVAQSPRYKIIEKRQSVAFWCNPISGHATLYWYQQILGQGPKLLIQFQNNGVVDDSQLPKDRFSAERLKGVDSTLKIQPAKLEDSAVYLCASSPGQGYTEAFFGQGTRLTVV.

The rearrangement joins TRBV4-1 to TRBJ1-6, with unresolved D. Germline V CDR1 and CDR2: MGHRA, YSYEKL. The V end was cut by 1 base, the J end by 4 bases, with 5 bases between. The CDR3 is 14 residues long. CDR3 protein: CASSQAGYNSPLHF. The DNA for the CDR3 is TGCGCCAGCAGCCAAGCCGGGTATAATTCACCCCTCCACTTT.

The chain employs TRBV5-6 and TRBJ1-6, with D possibly matching TRBD1 (5 bases). Per the germline V gene, CDR1 is SGHDT and CDR2 is YYEEEE. V lost 0 bases, J lost 10 bases, and 14 bases lay in between. This CDR3 region has 15 residues. This CDR3 reads CASSLVGRRGSPLHF. The CDR3 DNA sequence: TGTGCCAGCAGCTTGGTTGGCAGGAGGGGATCACCCCTCCACTTT.

J is TRBJ1-2 and V is TRBV2; D is possibly TRBD1 (5 bases). This CDR3 contains 14 residues. Germline CDR1 reads SNHLY; CDR2 reads FYNNEI. V dropped 4 bases and J dropped 3 bases, with 12 bases sitting between them. The chain's CDR3 is CASSGDPGDYGYTF. For the CDR3, the DNA is TGTGCCAGCAGTGGGGACCCGGGGGACTATGGCTACACCTTC.

In its sample, this clonotype was seen a few times. This chain uses TRBV6-5 with TRBJ1-1; 7 nucleotides match TRBD1. V shed 5 bases, J shed 4 bases, and the junction held 7 bases outside the gene matches. CDR3 length equals 14 residues. CDR1 MNHEY and CDR2 SVGAGI come from the germline V gene. In DNA, the CDR3 is TGTGCCAGCAGTCCGAACAGGGGAATCACTGAAGCTTTCTTT. Translation: CASSPNRGITEAFF.

J is TRBJ1-1 and V is TRBV4-3, with D unresolved. Germline V CDR1 and CDR2: LGHNA, YSLEER. This CDR3 contains 13 residues. V gave up 4 bases and J gave up 12 bases, with 18 bases separating them. The CDR3 protein is CASSREASFIPFF. The CDR3 DNA reads as TGCGCCAGCAGCCGAGAAGCTAGCTTCATACCTTTCTTT.

The CDR3 loop is CASSEYPQGEVKGLAKNIQYF. The CDR3 DNA is TGTGCCAGCAGTGAGTATCCGCAGGGGGAAGTCAAGGGACTAGCCAAAAACATTCAGTACTTC. The chain is built from TRBV6-1 and TRBJ2-4, with TRBD1 as a possible D gene (7 bases). Germline CDR1 reads MNHNS; CDR2 reads SASEGT. This CDR3 comprises 21 residues. Trimming removed 3 bases from V and 0 bases from J, with 27 bases in between.

This clonotype was picked up a small number of times. The chain links TRBV18 to TRBJ2-7; maybe TRBD1 (5 bases). The CDR3 loop spans 15 amino acids. Trimming left V 2 bases short and J 4 bases short, with 15 bases between. Germline V gene lookup returns CDR1 KGHSH and CDR2 LQKENI. Here the CDR3 reads CASSPGQGVIYEQYF. CDR3 DNA sequence: TGTGCCAGCTCACCAGGTCAGGGTGTCATTTACGAGCAGTACTTC. The entire variable domain, with the rest obtained from reference TRBV18 and TRBJ2-7, is as follows: NAGVMQNPRHLVRRRGQEARLRCSPMKGHSHVYWYRQLPEEGLKFMVYLQKENIIDESGMPKERFSAEFPKEGPSILRIQQVVRGDSAAYFCASSPGQGVIYEQYFGPGTRLTVT.

This chain links TRBV5-6 with TRBJ1-2; D not certain. The germline gives CDR1 SGHDT, CDR2 YYEEEE. CDR3 length equals 16 residues. V was shortened by 0 bases and J by 0 bases, with 12 bases between the two germline ends. CDR3 nucleotides: TGTGCCAGCAGCTTGGCCCTGTTAGGAGCTAACTATGGCTACACCTTC. It codes for CASSLALLGANYGYTF.

CDR3 sequence (DNA): TGTGCCAGCAGCTTAGTTTCGATTTCAGGGTTTGCCAAAAACATTCAGTACTTC. This gives the protein CASSLVSISGFAKNIQYF. The chain is built from TRBV7-2 and TRBJ2-4; D is possibly TRBD1 (5 bases). Trimming pared 1 base from V and 1 base from J, leaving 17 bases between. Per the germline V gene, CDR1 is SGHTA and CDR2 is FQGNSA. The CDR3 extends over 18 amino acids.

This rearrangement joins TRBV20-1 to TRBJ2-2, with D maybe TRBD2 (6 bases). Germline CDR1 and CDR2: DFQATT and SNEGSKA (reference sequence). The CDR3 is made up of 15 amino acids. V was pared by 3 bases and J by 1 base, with 12 bases between. The CDR3 region has the DNA TGCAGTGCTAGTGGTCGGGGGAAGAACACCGGGGAGCTGTTTTTT. Protein product: CSASGRGKNTGELFF.

A few counts support this clonotype. The CDR3 protein is CASSEAKGARTDTQYF. CDR3 in DNA: TGTGCCAGCAGTGAAGCTAAGGGGGCCAGGACAGATACGCAGTATTTT. The chain couples TRBV6-1 to TRBJ2-3; 7 bases are shared with TRBD1. J was trimmed by 3 bases and V by 0 bases; bases with no gene match: 6. The CDR3 length is 16 residues. Germline CDR1 is MNHNS and CDR2 is SASEGT.

Ten or more counts support this clonotype. The chain employs TRBV19 and TRBJ2-7; the D gene is possibly TRBD1 (5 bases). CDR1 and CDR2 (germline): LNHDA, SQIVND (reference sequence). The CDR3 is 14 amino acids. V shed 7 bases and J shed 0 bases, with 13 bases lying between them. The DNA for the CDR3 is TGTGCCAGTAAAGGGCAGGGCAACTCCTACGAGCAGTACTTC. Its translation: CASKGQGNSYEQYF.

This clonotype is categorized as medium-sized (0.01 to 0.1%). This CDR3 reads CSVVRGGGTEAFF. The CDR3 DNA reads as TGCAGCGTTGTGAGGGGCGGTGGGACTGAAGCTTTCTTT. The genes are TRBV29-1 and TRBJ1-1; TRBD1 is a possible D gene (5 bases). With 4 bases removed from V and 5 bases from J, the gap between germline ends came to 14 bases. Germline CDR1 reads SQVTM; CDR2 reads ANQGSEA. The CDR3 has 13 amino acids.

This clonotype is classed as medium-sized. V gene TRBV19 combines with J gene TRBJ1-2; D possibly corresponds to TRBD1 (6 bases). This CDR3 has 13 residues. In germline, CDR1 is LNHDA, CDR2 SQIVND (reference sequence). The V and J ends lost 5 bases and 4 bases respectively, with 11 bases between them. CDR3 nucleotide sequence: TGTGCCAGTAGTGTGACAGGACCCTATGGCTACACCTTC. It yields the protein CASSVTGPYGYTF.

This clonotype was counted between two and nine times. CDR3: CASSLSTLSGVGEQYF. Here the CDR3 DNA reads TGTGCCAGCAGTTTGTCGACCCTTAGCGGGGTAGGCGAGCAGTACTTC. The chain links TRBV27 to TRBJ2-7, with 8 bases fitting TRBD2. The CDR3 contains 16 residues. Trimming took 3 bases from V and 6 from J; bases not matched to a gene: 13. Germline loops: CDR1 MNHEY, CDR2 SMNVEV (reference sequence).

The V and J genes are TRBV5-1 and TRBJ2-3, with D perhaps TRBD1 (5 bases). The CDR3 is made up of 16 amino acids. Trimming pared 0 bases from V and 0 bases from J, leaving 11 bases between. The germline V gene has CDR1 SGHRS and CDR2 YFSETQ. The CDR3 DNA reads as TGCGCCAGCAGCTTGGGCACAGGATCAAGCACAGATACGCAGTATTTT. Translating it yields CASSLGTGSSTDTQYF.

This clonotype was seen a few times. This chain links TRBV14 with TRBJ2-5, with 8 bases identical to TRBD1. The V gene end was trimmed by 1 base and the J gene end by 6 bases; junction bases not matched to a gene: 10. Germline CDR1 and CDR2: SGHDN and FVKESK. This CDR3 is 16 amino acids long. The CDR3 protein is CASSQGPGGLTKTQYF. The CDR3 DNA follows: TGTGCCAGCAGCCAAGGTCCAGGGGGCTTAACAAAGACCCAGTACTTC.